This T cell receptor (beta chain) was obtained from a study of blood T cell repertoires in COVID-19. Study as a whole: Sites in the United States, Italy and Spain provided acute and convalescent COVID-19 samples. Sources were T cells, B-cell-depleted T cells, or PBMCs; the material itself was cDNA or gDNA.

Germline V gene sequence: CDR1 PRHDT, CDR2 FYEKMQ (reference sequence). The CDR3 runs 14 residues. Between the trimmed V and J ends, which lost 3 bases and 4 bases, there was a span of 9 bases. TCRdb's copy holds only in-frame clones and misses some; the assay was immunoSEQ multiplex PCR. In the table there are approximately 130,000 clones, approximately 87% of which are singletons. The sequence was collected from a man aged 55 to 70 with acute or convalescent COVID-19. The sequenced sample was peripheral blood. This chain uses TRBV13 with TRBJ2-2, with D possibly matching TRBD2 (5 bases). The CDR3: CASSFLAGTGELFF. CDR3 DNA: TGTGCCAGCAGCTTTCTGGCGGGCACCGGGGAGCTGTTTTTT.